This T cell receptor (beta chain) came from a study of cytomegalovirus exposure and HLA in healthy donors. In the study overall: Ancestry clustering placed 70% to 85% of some 400 genotyped donors in the Caucasian-associated cluster.

The CDR3 has 15 amino acids. The V end lost 2 bases, the J end lost 2 bases, and 10 bases lay between the germline ends. CDR1 and CDR2 (germline): SGHTA, FQGNSA. Researchers ran the PCR with 60 Vbeta and 13 Jbeta primers. Per the original data handling: Later work found around 80 million unique TCR beta chains, with about 10 million shared. Clones were sequenced by immunoSEQ multiplex PCR, and TCRdb holds only the in-frame ones, with some missing. V, J and clone size derive from that table, while D and trimming were established from the DNA sequence. The table records some 38,000 clones, almost 70% of them present only once.

The sample was PBMCs. This receptor was obtained from a man aged 35-49 years in good health and CMV-seronegative. The genes are TRBV7-2 and TRBJ1-3, with D possibly TRBD1 on 6 matching bases. The CDR3 sequence: CASSLTRTAGNTIYF. In nucleotides, the CDR3 is TGTGCCAGCAGCTTAACTCGGACAGCTGGAAACACCATATATTTT.